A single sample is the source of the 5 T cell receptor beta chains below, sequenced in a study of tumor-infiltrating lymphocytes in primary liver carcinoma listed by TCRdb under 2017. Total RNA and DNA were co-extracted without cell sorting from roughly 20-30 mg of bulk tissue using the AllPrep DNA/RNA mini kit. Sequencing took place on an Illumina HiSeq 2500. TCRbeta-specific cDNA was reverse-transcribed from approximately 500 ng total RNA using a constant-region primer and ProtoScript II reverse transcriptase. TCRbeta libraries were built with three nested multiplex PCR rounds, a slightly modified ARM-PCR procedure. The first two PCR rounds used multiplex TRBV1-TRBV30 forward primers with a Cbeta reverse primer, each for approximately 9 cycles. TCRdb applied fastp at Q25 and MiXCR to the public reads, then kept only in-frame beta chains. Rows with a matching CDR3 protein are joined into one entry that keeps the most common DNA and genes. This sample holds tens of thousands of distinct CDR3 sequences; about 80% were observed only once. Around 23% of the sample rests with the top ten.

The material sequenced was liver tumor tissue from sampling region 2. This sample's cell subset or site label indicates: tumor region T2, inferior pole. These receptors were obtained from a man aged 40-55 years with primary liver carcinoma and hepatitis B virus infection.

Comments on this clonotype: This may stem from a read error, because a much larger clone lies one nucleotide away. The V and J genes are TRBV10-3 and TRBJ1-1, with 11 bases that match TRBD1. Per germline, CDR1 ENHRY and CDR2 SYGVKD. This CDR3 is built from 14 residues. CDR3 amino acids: CAISGDRGNTVAFF. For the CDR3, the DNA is TGTGCCATCAGTGGGGACAGGGGGAACACTGTAGCTTTCTTT.

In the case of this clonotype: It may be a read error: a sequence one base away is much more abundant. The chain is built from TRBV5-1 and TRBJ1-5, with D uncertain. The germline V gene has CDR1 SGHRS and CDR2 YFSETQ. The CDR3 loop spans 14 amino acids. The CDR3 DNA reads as TGCGACAGCAGCTTGGGTGGGGGCAATCAGCCCCAGCATTTT. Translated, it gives CDSSLGGGNQPQHF.

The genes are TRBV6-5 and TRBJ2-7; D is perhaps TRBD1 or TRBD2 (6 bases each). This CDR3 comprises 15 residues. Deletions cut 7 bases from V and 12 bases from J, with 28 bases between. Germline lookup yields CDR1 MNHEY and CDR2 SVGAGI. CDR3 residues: CASTPRRGAILEWYF. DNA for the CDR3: TGTGCCAGCACCCCTCGAAGGGGGGCGATACTCGAGTGGTACTTC.

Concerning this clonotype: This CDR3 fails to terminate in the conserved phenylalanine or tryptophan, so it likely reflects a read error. In nucleotides, the CDR3 is TGTGCCAGCAGCTTGGGACAGCTCTATGGCTACACCATC. This sequence encodes CASSLGQLYGYTI. The chain carries TRBV5-5 and TRBJ1-2, with D perhaps matching TRBD1 (5 bases). Trimming removed 0 bases at V and 4 bases at J, with 7 bases between. Per the germline V gene, CDR1 is SGHKS and CDR2 is YYEKEE (reference sequence). The CDR3 sequence is 13 residues long.

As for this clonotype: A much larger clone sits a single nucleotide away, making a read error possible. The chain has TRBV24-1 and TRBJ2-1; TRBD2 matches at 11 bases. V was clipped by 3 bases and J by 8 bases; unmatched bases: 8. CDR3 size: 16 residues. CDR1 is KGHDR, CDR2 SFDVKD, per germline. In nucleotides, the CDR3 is TGTGCCACCAGTGATATTAGCGGGAGGGCCGTTTATGAGCAGTTCTTC. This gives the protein CATSDISGRAVYEQFF.